These 19 T cell receptor beta chains share one sample of origin, sequenced in a study of cytomegalovirus exposure and HLA in healthy donors. It was with 60 Vbeta and 13 Jbeta primers that the PCR ran. Only in-frame clones appear in the TCRdb table, and some are missing; sequencing was by immunoSEQ multiplex PCR. Among around 92,000 clones listed, 81% were seen once. Sequencing used PBMCs. These receptors originate from a girl under 10 years old in good health and CMV-seropositive.

The chain combines TRBV11-1 with TRBJ2-7, with 12 bases fitting TRBD2. Per the germline V gene, CDR1 is SGHAT and CDR2 is FQDESV (reference sequence). V shed 4 bases, J shed 7 bases, and the junction held 5 bases outside the gene matches. This CDR3 is built from 14 residues. CDR3 DNA sequence: TGTGCCAGCAGCTCGACCGGGACTAGCGGGGAGCAGTACTTC. Encoded protein: CASSSTGTSGEQYF. The whole variable domain, filled in from reference TRBV11-1 and TRBJ2-7, reads EAEVAQSPRYKITEKSQAVAFWCDPISGHATLYWYRQILGQGPELLVQFQDESVVDDSQLPKDRFSAERLKGVDSTLKIQPAELGDSAMYLCASSSTGTSGEQYFGPGTRLTVT.

The chain links TRBV4-2 to TRBJ2-7; 10 bases match TRBD2. The germline V gene encodes CDR1 LGHNA and CDR2 YNFKEQ. CDR3 length equals 15 residues. V was clipped by 0 bases and J by 7 bases; unmatched bases: 6. Written as DNA, the CDR3 is TGTGCCAGCAGCCAAGAAAGCGGGAGGGACTTGGAGCAGTACTTC. Its protein product is CASSQESGRDLEQYF.

This clone was detected only a few times. V gene TRBV19 combines with J gene TRBJ2-7; 11 bases are shared with TRBD2. Per germline, CDR1 LNHDA and CDR2 SQIVND (reference sequence). This CDR3 has 14 residues. V lost 9 bases to trimming and J lost 3 bases; unmatched junction nucleotides: 7. The CDR3 spells CASSGGLAGYEQYF. CDR3 in DNA: TGTGCCAGCTCGGGAGGACTAGCGGGCTACGAGCAGTACTTC. Together with reference TRBV19 and TRBJ2-7, the CDR3 gives the full variable domain: DGGITQSPKYLFRKEGQNVTLSCEQNLNHDAMYWYRQDPGQGLRLIYYSQIVNDFQKGDIAEGYSVSREKKESFPLTVTSAQKNPTAFYLCASSGGLAGYEQYFGPGTRLTVT.

The chain combines TRBV6-1 with TRBJ1-1; 7 nucleotides line up with TRBD1. CDR1 is MNHNS, CDR2 SASEGT, per germline. This CDR3 is 14 amino acids long. Trimming removed 5 bases from V and 10 bases from J; junction bases left unmatched: 13. CDR3 bases: TGTGCCAGCAGTTCCCGACAGGGCGCCCTGTCAGCTTTCTTT. Translating gives CASSSRQGALSAFF.

This chain links TRBV19 with TRBJ1-5, with unresolved D. Germline V gene data show CDR1 as LNHDA and CDR2 as SQIVND (reference sequence). Between the trimmed V and J ends, which lost 2 bases and 2 bases, there was a span of 16 bases. The CDR3 consists of 17 residues. Here the CDR3 reads CASSISTWRGGNQPQHF. In nucleotides, the CDR3 is TGTGCCAGTAGTATATCCACATGGCGGGGTGGCAATCAGCCCCAGCATTTT. The full variable domain, its missing parts supplied by reference TRBV19 and TRBJ1-5, is DGGITQSPKYLFRKEGQNVTLSCEQNLNHDAMYWYRQDPGQGLRLIYYSQIVNDFQKGDIAEGYSVSREKKESFPLTVTSAQKNPTAFYLCASSISTWRGGNQPQHFGDGTRLSIL.

The J gene is TRBJ2-3, the V gene TRBV9, with D possibly being TRBD2 (6 bases). This CDR3 has 15 residues. With 0 bases removed from V and 1 base from J, the gap between germline ends came to 9 bases. Germline CDR1 and CDR2: SGDLS and YYNGEE. DNA of the CDR3: TGTGCCAGCAGCGTAGTAGGGGAGGGCACAGATACGCAGTATTTT. Translated: CASSVVGEGTDTQYF.

The chain combines TRBV12-5 with TRBJ2-1; the D is unclear. This CDR3 has 13 residues. The ends were cut back, 1 base at V and 5 bases at J, with 6 bases in the middle. CDR1 LGHNT and CDR2 FRNRAP come from the germline V gene. The CDR3 bases are TGTGCTAGTGGTTTGGCTAAGCACAATGAGCAGTTCTTC. Translating gives CASGLAKHNEQFF.

The chain combines TRBV2 with TRBJ1-4; 9 bases line up with TRBD1. CDR3 length: 14 amino acids. V shed 3 bases and J 8 bases; nucleotides not matched to a gene: 4. Looked up from germline, CDR1 is SNHLY and CDR2 is FYNNEI. CDR3 sequence: CASSEDRGREKLFF. The CDR3 region has the DNA TGTGCCAGCAGTGAGGACAGGGGCAGGGAAAAACTGTTTTTT.

The rearrangement links TRBV7-9 to TRBJ1-5; D is ambiguous. This CDR3 is 15 amino acids long. The germline V gene encodes CDR1 SEHNR and CDR2 FQNEAQ (reference sequence). V lost 2 bases and J lost 3, with 11 bases in between. CDR3 bases: TGTGCCAGCAGCTTACTCTCAGAGGACAATCAGCCCCAGCATTTT. It translates to CASSLLSEDNQPQHF.

This clone was counted once. The chain carries TRBV27 and TRBJ2-7; the D gene is possibly TRBD2 (5 bases). The V end lost 6 bases, the J end lost 1 base, and 10 bases lay between the germline ends. CDR1 MNHEY and CDR2 SMNVEV come from the germline V gene (reference sequence). The CDR3 length is 13 residues. The CDR3 region is CASSPGLSYEQYF. The CDR3 nucleotides read TGTGCCAGCAGCCCCGGACTTTCCTACGAGCAGTACTTC.

This clone showed up just a few times. The V call is TRBV28, the J call TRBJ2-7, with TRBD2 matching over 7 bases. This CDR3 spans 13 amino acids. V gave up 7 bases and J gave up 1 base; unmatched junction bases: 4. Per germline, CDR1 MDHEN and CDR2 SYDVKM. CDR3 DNA: TGTGCCAGCAATAGCGGGCAGTCCTACGAGCAGTACTTC. Residues: CASNSGQSYEQYF.

The chain has TRBV15 and TRBJ1-2; D gene uncertain. Per the germline V gene, CDR1 is LNHNV and CDR2 is YYDKDF (reference sequence). The CDR3 is made up of 12 amino acids. V lost 4 bases to trimming and J lost 6 bases, with 9 bases between them. The CDR3 nucleotides are TGTGCCACCAGCACAGTCTTACATGGCTACACCTTC. This gives the protein CATSTVLHGYTF.

The CDR3 bases are TGCAGCGTGGTGACAGGGGTTGATGGCTACACCTTC. Translating it yields CSVVTGVDGYTF. The chain uses TRBV29-1 and TRBJ1-2; the match to TRBD1 covers 8 bases. V dropped 6 bases and J dropped 6; count of bases not matched to a gene: 6. The CDR3 is made up of 12 amino acids. Germline loops: CDR1 SQVTM, CDR2 ANQGSEA. Full variable domain (missing parts from reference TRBV29-1 and TRBJ1-2): SAVISQKPSRDICQRGTSLTIQCQVDSQVTMMFWYRQQPGQSLTLIATANQGSEATYESGFVIDKFPISRPNLTFSTLTVSNMSPEDSSIYLCSVVTGVDGYTFGSGTRLTVV.

This clone was seen only once. J is TRBJ1-3 and V is TRBV5-1; D is ambiguous. Germline lookup yields CDR1 SGHRS and CDR2 YFSETQ. V lost 0 bases to trimming and J lost 4 bases, with 14 bases between them. CDR3 size: 16 residues. CDR3 nucleotides: TGCGCCAGCAGCTTGGCCCCGGATTCGGGAGGAAACACCATATATTTT. This gives the protein CASSLAPDSGGNTIYF. Together with reference TRBV5-1 and TRBJ1-3, the CDR3 gives the full variable domain: KAGVTQTPRYLIKTRGQQVTLSCSPISGHRSVSWYQQTPGQGLQFLFEYFSETQRNKGNFPGRFSGRQFSNSRSEMNVSTLELGDSALYLCASSLAPDSGGNTIYFGEGSWLTVV.

The CDR3: CASSLTMGQEDTEAFF. As DNA, the CDR3 is TGTGCCAGCAGTCTTACGATGGGACAGGAGGACACTGAAGCTTTCTTT. The rearrangement links TRBV28 to TRBJ1-1, with 8 bases that match TRBD1. This CDR3 comprises 16 residues. The germline gives CDR1 MDHEN, CDR2 SYDVKM. V lost 5 bases, J lost 3 bases, and 11 bases stayed unmatched. Drawing the rest from reference TRBV28 and TRBJ1-1, the complete variable domain is DVKVTQSSRYLVKRTGEKVFLECVQDMDHENMFWYRQDPGLGLRLIYFSYDVKMKEKGDIPEGYSVSREKKERFSLILESASTNQTSMYLCASSLTMGQEDTEAFFGQGTRLTVV.

V and J are TRBV6-6 and TRBJ2-7; possible D gene TRBD2, 6 bases. From germline, CDR1 is MNHNY and CDR2 SVGAGI (reference sequence). The V gene lost 6 bases and the J gene lost 6 bases, with 9 bases spanning the gap. The CDR3 is 11 residues long. The CDR3 loop is CASRAGGEQYF. The CDR3 coding sequence is TGTGCCAGCAGAGCCGGGGGCGAGCAGTACTTC.

The V and J genes are TRBV19 and TRBJ2-3; TRBD2 might be the D (5 bases). CDR3 length: 14 residues. The V gene's germline CDR1 is LNHDA and CDR2 SQIVND (reference sequence). V was trimmed by 7 bases and J by 4 bases, leaving 15 bases between them. The CDR3 region is CASTVGSGSDTQYF. CDR3 bases: TGTGCCAGTACCGTGGGGAGCGGTTCAGATACGCAGTATTTT.

This clone was seen a single time. This CDR3 reads CASSFVRGGSYEQYF. The CDR3 DNA reads TGTGCCAGCAGCTTCGTCCGGGGAGGGTCCTACGAGCAGTACTTC. V usage is TRBV7-9 and J usage is TRBJ2-7; 7 bases map to TRBD2. Per the germline V gene, CDR1 is SEHNR and CDR2 is FQNEAQ (reference sequence). Germline trimming cut 3 bases from V and 1 base from J; bases unmatched to any gene: 6. CDR3 size: 15 residues.

The chain uses TRBV7-9 and TRBJ1-1; D possibly corresponds to TRBD1 (6 bases). Germline assignment: CDR1 SEHNR and CDR2 FQNEAQ (reference sequence). Trimming removed 5 bases from V and 1 base from J, with 11 bases in between. CDR3 length: 14 residues. The CDR3 nucleotides are TGTGCCAGCAGCCAGGGGACGGCGAACACTGAAGCTTTCTTT. As protein: CASSQGTANTEAFF.